One T cell receptor (beta chain) is described in this entry. Its matching antigen is unknown. These data originate in a study of radiotherapy plus CTLA-4 blockade in lung cancer. Study context: For 15% to 20% of patients, objective responses occurred, and roughly 31% had disease control.

The method was immunoSEQ multiplex PCR; TCRdb's version includes in-frame clones alone and lacks a portion of them. The sample shows 35,000 to 55,000 clones, around 77% of them seen only once. General study points: Blood saw expansion of tumor-derived TCR clones after radiotherapy plus ipilimumab. In blood, early T cell clone dynamics reportedly predicted response best, together with interferon-beta.

The CDR3 runs to 13 residues. Trimming removed 3 bases from V and 4 bases from J, with 9 bases in between. Germline V gene data show CDR1 as KGHSH and CDR2 as LQKENI. The source is a human donor with non-small cell lung cancer whose response to radiotherapy plus ipilimumab could not be evaluated. The sample was peripheral blood, taken from a patient treated with radiotherapy plus ipilimumab. The chain has TRBV18 and TRBJ2-5; D possibly corresponds to TRBD1 (5 bases). CDR3 in DNA: TGTGCCAGCTCACCTCAGGGTGGAGAGACCCAGTACTTC. Its protein is CASSPQGGETQYF.